Listed here is a single T cell receptor (beta chain). Likely shared infections and vaccines: all three twin pairs were reared together. The CDR3 has 16 residues. V gave up 6 bases and J gave up 4 bases; unmatched junction bases: 10. Germline assignment: CDR1 DFQATT and CDR2 SNEGSKA (reference sequence). TCR cDNA libraries were made from RNA using a previously described, modified protocol. TCRdb processed the 5' RACE reads anew with MiXCR; each CDR3 protein has one entry. Of roughly 380,000 distinct CDR3 sequences listed, roughly 30% are singletons. The record originates from a study of identical twins' blood T cells.

Sequencing was performed on PBMCs. The receptor was isolated from a woman aged 18 to 55 in good health. The V call is TRBV20-1, the J call TRBJ2-7; 15 bases match TRBD2. CDR3 region: CSALGLAGGTSYEQYF. CDR3 nucleotides: TGCAGTGCCCTAGGACTAGCGGGAGGGACCTCTTACGAGCAGTACTTC.